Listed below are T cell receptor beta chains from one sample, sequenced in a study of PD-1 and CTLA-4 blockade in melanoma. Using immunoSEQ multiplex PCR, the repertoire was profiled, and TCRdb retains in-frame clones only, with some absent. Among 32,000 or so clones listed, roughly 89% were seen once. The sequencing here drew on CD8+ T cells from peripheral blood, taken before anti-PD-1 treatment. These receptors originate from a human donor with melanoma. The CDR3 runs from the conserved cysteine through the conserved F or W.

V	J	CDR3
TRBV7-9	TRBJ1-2	CASSTPPGQESYNYGYTF
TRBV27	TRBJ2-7	CASRRDSSYEQYF
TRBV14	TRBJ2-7	CASSLRGGQGAYEQYF
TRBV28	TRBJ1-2	CASSAPKVVNYGYTF
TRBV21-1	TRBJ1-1	CASSFQGEMNTEAFF
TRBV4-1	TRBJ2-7	CASSQEARASMEQYF
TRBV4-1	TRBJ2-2	CASSLLSPTGELFF
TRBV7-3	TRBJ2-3	CASSPGTSGAWDTQYF
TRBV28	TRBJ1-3	CASTFGGSGNTIYF
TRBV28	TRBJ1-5	CASSLPPGQQPQHF
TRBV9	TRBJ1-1	CASSSRGSLNTEAFF
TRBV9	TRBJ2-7	CASSVGGLPVYEQYF
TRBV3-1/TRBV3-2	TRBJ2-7	CASSQDYNEQYF
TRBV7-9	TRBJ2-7	CASSLTSGGTYEQYF
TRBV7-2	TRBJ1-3	CASSLGGSSGNTIYF
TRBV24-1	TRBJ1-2	CATSDFGGDGYTF
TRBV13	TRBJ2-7	CASSLTGDAEQYF
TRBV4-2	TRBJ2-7	CASSHNVAGDEQYF
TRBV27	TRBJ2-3	CASSQTAGGLKDTQYF
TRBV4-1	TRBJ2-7	CASSPFPRGTPYEQYF
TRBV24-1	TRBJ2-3	CATSDSRLAGYSTDTQYF
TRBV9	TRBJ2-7	CASSGSSYEQYF
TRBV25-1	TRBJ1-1	CASGPGPQRNTEAFF
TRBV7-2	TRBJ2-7	CASSLEAFSYEQYF
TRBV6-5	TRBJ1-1	CASSYSNGRSEAFF
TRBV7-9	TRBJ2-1	CASSLGMGEQFF
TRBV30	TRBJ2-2	CALNGGAVGELFF
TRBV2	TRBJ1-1	CASREFGTGEVGTEAFF
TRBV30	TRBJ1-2	CAWSVTQGYGYTF
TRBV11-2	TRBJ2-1	CASSPTSGFYNEQFF
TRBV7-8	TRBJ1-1	CASSTQGGNTEAFF
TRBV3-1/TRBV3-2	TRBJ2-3	CASSAHQSGSADTQYF
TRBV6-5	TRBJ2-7	CASMRGPSYEQYF
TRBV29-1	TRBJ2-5	CSVEAPGGGSQETQYF
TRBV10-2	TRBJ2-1	CASSPAESSYNEQFF
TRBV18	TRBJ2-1	CASSSGPFFPENEQFF
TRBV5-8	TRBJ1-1	CASSSQGQGLPEAFF
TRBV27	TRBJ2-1	CASSLIAGINEQFF
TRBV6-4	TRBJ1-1	CASRTSPGTEAFF
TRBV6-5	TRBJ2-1	CASSYMTGAAEQFF
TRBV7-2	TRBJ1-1	CASSSTDTVNTEAFF
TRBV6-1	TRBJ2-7	CASSEEGSSSPQYF
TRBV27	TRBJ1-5	CASSPDRGWQPQHF
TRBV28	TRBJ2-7	CASSLRRDAYEQYF
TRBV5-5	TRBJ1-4	CASSLAYGELFF
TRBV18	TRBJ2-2	CASSPTGVVHTGELFF
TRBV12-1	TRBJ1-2	CASGTGQKSSNYGYTF
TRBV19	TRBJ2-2	CASSLGTGRPGELFF
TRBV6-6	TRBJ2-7	CASIIGLAGSYEQYF
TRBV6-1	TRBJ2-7	CASSERASSYEQYF
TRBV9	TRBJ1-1	CASSVGMGAEAFF
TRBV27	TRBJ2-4	CASSRDSQNIQYF
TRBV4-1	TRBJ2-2	CASSQVQGGLAGELFF
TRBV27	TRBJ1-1	CASRPLTGDTEAFF
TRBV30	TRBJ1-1	CAWRKWNMNTEAFF
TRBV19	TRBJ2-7	CASSPGQGAYEQYF
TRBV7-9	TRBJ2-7	CASSLESGRHEQYF
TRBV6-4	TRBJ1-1	CASSDSGGTEAFF